These 28 T cell receptor beta chains were sequenced from one sample in a study of T cells expressing NK-cell markers. TCRdb re-called the 5' RACE reads and gives one entry per CDR3 protein, without DNA. This table lists about 32,000 distinct CDR3 sequences. Material for sequencing was blood T cells: a sorted CD56 or NKG2C T cell subset, CD4+ or CD8+ T cells, or bulk PBMC T cells (not recorded which). The source is a woman aged 18-70 years in good health.

The chain recombines TRBV20-1 with TRBJ1-1; there is no DNA to check the TCRdb D call of TRBD1. Germline CDR1 reads DFQATT; CDR2 reads SNEGSKA (reference sequence). The CDR3 runs 16 residues. CDR3 in amino acids: CSARARETGLNTEAFF.

The chain carries TRBV12-3 or TRBV12-4 and TRBJ2-2; without DNA, the TCRdb call of TRBD1 cannot be checked. This CDR3 is built from 14 residues. CDR3 sequence: CASSRDREIGELFF.

The chain has TRBV5-5 and TRBJ2-1; TCRdb's D call, TRBD2, is unchecked because there is no DNA. Per the germline V gene, CDR1 is SGHKS and CDR2 is YYEKEE (reference sequence). This CDR3 spans 18 amino acids. The CDR3 here is CASSLGTSGRYSYNEQFF. The whole variable domain, filled in from reference TRBV5-5 and TRBJ2-1, reads DAGVTQSPTHLIKTRGQQVTLRCSPISGHKSVSWYQQVLGQGPQFIFQYYEKEERGRGNFPDRFSARQFPNYSSELNVNALLLGDSALYLCASSLGTSGRYSYNEQFFGPGTRLTVL.

J is TRBJ2-1 and V is TRBV7-9; TCRdb lists TRBD1, though no DNA is available to test this call. The CDR3 contains 12 residues. Germline V gene sequence: CDR1 SEHNR, CDR2 FQNEAQ (reference sequence). CDR3 sequence: CATTGPENEQFF.

J is TRBJ1-5 and V is TRBV27; TCRdb's D gene call, TRBD1, goes unchecked for lack of DNA. CDR1 MNHEY and CDR2 SMNVEV come from the germline V gene (reference sequence). CDR3 length equals 15 residues. This CDR3 reads CASSTSRQPNQPQHF.

The gene calls are TRBV30 and TRBJ2-1; there is no DNA to check the TCRdb D call of TRBD2. The CDR3 spans 15 residues. Per germline, CDR1 GTSNPN and CDR2 SVGIG (reference sequence). The CDR3 here is CAWSEIAGGLGEQFF.

The rearrangement links TRBV28 to TRBJ2-2. Germline CDR1 and CDR2: MDHEN and SYDVKM. CDR3 length equals 13 residues. CDR3 sequence reads: CASSVLRTGELFF.

The chain has TRBV3-1 and TRBJ1-5; the TRBD1 assignment by TCRdb is unverifiable without DNA. Germline V gives CDR1 LGHDT, CDR2 YNNKEL (reference sequence). This CDR3 contains 15 residues. The CDR3 reads CASSQDRRGGQPQHF.

The chain has TRBV10-2 and TRBJ2-1; TCRdb's D call of TRBD1 is untestable without DNA. This CDR3 region has 14 residues. Germline CDR1 reads WSHSY; CDR2 reads SAAADI. The CDR3: CASSHLRGDNEQFF.

V usage is TRBV6-1 and J usage is TRBJ2-1; TCRdb's D gene call, TRBD2, goes unchecked for lack of DNA. The CDR3 covers 15 residues. Germline V gives CDR1 MNHNS, CDR2 SASEGT. The CDR3 is CASSSSGSSYNEQFF.

V gene TRBV11-2 combines with J gene TRBJ2-7. The CDR3 spans 13 residues. CDR1 and CDR2 (germline): SGHAT, FQNNGV. The CDR3 protein is CASSLGTFYEQYF.

The J gene is TRBJ1-1, the V gene TRBV5-1; the D call from TCRdb, TRBD1, cannot be confirmed without DNA. The CDR3 runs to 17 residues. In germline, CDR1 is SGHRS, CDR2 YFSETQ. The CDR3 here is CASSPSPLSATNTEAFF.

The V and J genes are TRBV6-1 and TRBJ2-5; TCRdb names TRBD2, which stays unverified in the absence of DNA. Germline CDR1 reads MNHNS; CDR2 reads SASEGT. There are 16 residues in the CDR3. CDR3 sequence: CASSEIEREVSETQYF.

This chain uses TRBV27 with TRBJ2-1. CDR3 size: 12 residues. CDR1 and CDR2 (germline): MNHEY, SMNVEV (reference sequence). The CDR3 loop reads CASRTNENEQFF.

This chain connects TRBV7-9 to TRBJ2-3; TCRdb's D call, TRBD1, is unchecked because there is no DNA. Germline V lookup: CDR1 SEHNR, CDR2 FQNEAQ (reference sequence). The CDR3 extends over 15 amino acids. The CDR3 loop reads CASSPPREGTDTQYF.

The chain combines TRBV24-1 with TRBJ2-3; no DNA is available, so the TRBD2 call from TCRdb remains unchecked. The length of the CDR3 is 16 residues. Germline-derived CDR1 and CDR2 are KGHDR and SFDVKD. The CDR3 reads CATSEPTSASTDTQYF.

The V call is TRBV12-3 or TRBV12-4, the J call TRBJ2-7; TCRdb selects TRBD1, and the lack of DNA leaves this call unchecked. The CDR3 runs 13 residues. The CDR3 protein is CASSFGTGGEQYF.

The CDR3 spells CSARQVTGANVLTF. V gene TRBV20-1 combines with J gene TRBJ2-6. This CDR3 comprises 14 residues. CDR1 and CDR2 from the germline V gene are DFQATT and SNEGSKA (reference sequence).

The rearrangement joins TRBV6-5 to TRBJ2-2; TCRdb outputs TRBD2, but without DNA this stays unchecked. Per germline, CDR1 MNHEY and CDR2 SVGAGI. The CDR3 extends over 15 amino acids. The CDR3 spells CASSYRDSGDRELFF.

J is TRBJ2-7 and V is TRBV5-1. This CDR3 comprises 13 residues. Looked up from germline, CDR1 is SGHRS and CDR2 is YFSETQ. CDR3 protein: CASSWEQTPEQYF. Full variable domain (missing parts from reference TRBV5-1 and TRBJ2-7): KAGVTQTPRYLIKTRGQQVTLSCSPISGHRSVSWYQQTPGQGLQFLFEYFSETQRNKGNFPGRFSGRQFSNSRSEMNVSTLELGDSALYLCASSWEQTPEQYFGPGTRLTVT.

The V gene is TRBV6-4, the J gene TRBJ2-1; TCRdb calls TRBD2, which cannot be checked without DNA. The CDR3 length is 15 residues. In germline, CDR1 is MRHNA, CDR2 SNTAGT. The CDR3 loop is CASSERADSYNEQFF.

The rearrangement joins TRBV28 to TRBJ2-7. The germline CDR1 and CDR2 sequences are MDHEN and SYDVKM. CDR3 size: 14 residues. The CDR3 loop reads CASSLLSFPYEQYF. Looking up the rest from reference TRBV28 and TRBJ2-7 gives the full variable domain: DVKVTQSSRYLVKRTGEKVFLECVQDMDHENMFWYRQDPGLGLRLIYFSYDVKMKEKGDIPEGYSVSREKKERFSLILESASTNQTSMYLCASSLLSFPYEQYFGPGTRLTVT.

The chain links TRBV24-1 to TRBJ1-2; with no DNA, the TCRdb D assignment of TRBD1 cannot be verified. Germline values: CDR1 KGHDR, CDR2 SFDVKD. The CDR3 is 14 residues long. CDR3: CATSDRTGDGGYTF.

The rearrangement links TRBV12-3 or TRBV12-4 to TRBJ1-5. The CDR3 is made up of 14 amino acids. CDR3 sequence reads: CASSLVRNNQPQHF.

The J gene is TRBJ2-7, the V gene TRBV20-1; without DNA, the TCRdb call of TRBD2 cannot be checked. The CDR3 sequence is 15 residues long. In germline, CDR1 is DFQATT, CDR2 SNEGSKA (reference sequence). The CDR3 reads CSARDMREGLYEQYF.

The chain recombines TRBV15 with TRBJ2-4; TCRdb's D call of TRBD1 is untestable without DNA. The CDR3 loop spans 17 amino acids. Germline values: CDR1 LNHNV, CDR2 YYDKDF (reference sequence). The CDR3 loop is CATSHTGTGATKNIQYF. The full variable domain, in which reference TRBV15 and TRBJ2-4 provide the parts outside the CDR3, is DAMVIQNPRYQVTQFGKPVTLSCSQTLNHNVMYWYQQKSSQAPKLLFHYYDKDFNNEADTPDNFQSRRPNTSFCFLDIRSPGLGDTAMYLCATSHTGTGATKNIQYFGAGTRLSVL.

The rearrangement joins TRBV10-3 to TRBJ2-3. The V gene's germline CDR1 is ENHRY and CDR2 SYGVKD. The CDR3 covers 15 residues. CDR3 amino acids: CAISESESAADTQYF.

The chain links TRBV2 to TRBJ2-5; TCRdb gives TRBD1 as the D gene, but with no DNA this cannot be confirmed. The CDR3 has 14 residues. The germline CDR1 and CDR2 sequences are SNHLY and FYNNEI. The CDR3 here is CASSRTGALETQYF.